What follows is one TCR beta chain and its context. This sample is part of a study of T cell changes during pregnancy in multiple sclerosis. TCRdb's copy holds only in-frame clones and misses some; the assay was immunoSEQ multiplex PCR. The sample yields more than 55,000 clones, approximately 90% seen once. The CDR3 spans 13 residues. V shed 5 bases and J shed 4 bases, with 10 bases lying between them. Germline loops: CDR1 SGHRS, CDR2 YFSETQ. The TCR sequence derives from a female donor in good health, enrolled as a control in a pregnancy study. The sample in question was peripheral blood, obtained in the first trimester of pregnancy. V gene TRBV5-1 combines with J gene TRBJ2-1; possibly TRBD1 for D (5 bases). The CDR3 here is CASSRRQYNEQFF. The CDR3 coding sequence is TGCGCCAGCAGTAGGAGACAGTACAATGAGCAGTTCTTC.